Shown below are 4 T cell receptor beta chains from a single sample sequenced in a study of PD-L1 blockade in urothelial cancer. The sample's time point: pretreatment peripheral blood. Sequencing was performed with immunoSEQ multiplex PCR; in TCRdb, only in-frame clones are kept and a portion is missing. This sample has approximately 90,000 clones; around 85% occur once, and the top ten carry approximately 15%. The material sequenced was PBMCs, taken around atezolizumab (anti-PD-L1) treatment. These receptors all stem from a man aged 60 to 75 with urothelial cancer.

The chain employs TRBV7-9 and TRBJ1-2; 7 positions match TRBD1. The CDR3 consists of 16 residues. Trimming removed 4 bases from V and 5 bases from J; junction bases left unmatched: 13. CDR1 SEHNR and CDR2 FQNEAQ come from the germline V gene (reference sequence). CDR3 in DNA: TGTGCCAGCAGCTCTCAATCAGGGGAACAGGGGTATGGCTACACCTTC. This codes for CASSSQSGEQGYGYTF.

The V call is TRBV30, the J call TRBJ1-1; 9 nucleotides align to TRBD1. The length of the CDR3 is 14 residues. V was pared by 4 bases and J by 1 base, with 4 bases of the junction left unmatched. Germline CDR1 is GTSNPN and CDR2 is SVGIG (reference sequence). The chain's CDR3 is CAWKDRGPNTEAFF. CDR3 DNA: TGTGCCTGGAAGGACAGGGGCCCGAACACTGAAGCTTTCTTT.

This chain links TRBV4-2 with TRBJ1-1; TRBD1 might be the D (5 bases). V lost 1 base and J 1 base, leaving 7 bases between the germline ends. From germline, CDR1 is LGHNA and CDR2 YNFKEQ. This CDR3 comprises 14 residues. CDR3 sequence: CASSQGDRNTEAFF. CDR3 nucleotides: TGTGCCAGCAGCCAAGGAGACAGGAACACTGAAGCTTTCTTT.

V gene TRBV19 combines with J gene TRBJ2-2, with 10 bases aligning to TRBD2. The germline gives CDR1 LNHDA, CDR2 SQIVND (reference sequence). V lost 4 bases and J lost 4; bases outside the gene matches: 9. The length of the CDR3 is 17 residues. The chain's CDR3 is CASSKSGRAVPTGELFF. CDR3 DNA sequence: TGTGCCAGTAGTAAAAGCGGGAGGGCAGTTCCCACCGGGGAGCTGTTTTTT.